At least ten counts were recorded for the clone carrying this T cell receptor (beta chain). The antigen remains undetermined. This entry comes from a study of T-cell memory formation after mild COVID-19. The germline gives CDR1 LNHDA, CDR2 SQIVND (reference sequence). CDR3 length equals 14 residues. V was cut by 5 bases and J by 3 bases, with 11 bases left in between. The 5'RACE method, run with constant-segment primers, produced TCR alpha and TCR beta cDNA libraries (carrying sample barcodes and UMIs). TCRdb reprocessed the 5' RACE reads via MiXCR and lists one record per CDR3 protein. The profile shows roughly 29,000 distinct CDR3 sequences, approximately 7.4% of them singletons. General study results and limits: In second-wave clones peaking day 37, SARS-CoV-2 specificity remained unconfirmed. Contracting clones, day 15 to 85, had balanced CD4/CD8, and later expanders favored CD4+. The finding that pre-infection memory included some responding clones suggested that cross-reactive memory joined.

The gene calls are TRBV19 and TRBJ1-5; D gene uncertain. The clonotype was recovered from an adult woman who had mild COVID-19 (a few samples of this study predate the infection). Cell type and time point are not known. Sequencing was performed on PBMCs or a T cell subset sorted from them (not recorded which). The CDR3 DNA is TGTGCCAGTAGTTCTTACAGTCTCAATCAGCCCCAGCATTTT. Its protein is CASSSYSLNQPQHF.